The following is a TCR beta chain sequence with its context. Its antigen is undetermined. This sample is part of a study of glioma-infiltrating T cells. Study findings and constraints: Above-expected tissue-blood divergence occurred in all gliomas, most in low-grade ones. CDR3 overlap between tissue and blood was very small.

CDR1 is ENHRY and CDR2 is SYGVKD in the germline V gene. This CDR3 has 13 residues. Trimming removed 7 bases from V and 2 bases from J, with 11 bases in between. The iRepertoire nested amplicon-rescue multiplex PCR amplified TCR alpha and beta CDR3s from RNA. TCRdb fed the multiplex PCR reads into MiXCR, producing one record per CDR3 protein. The table records over 120,000 distinct CDR3 sequences, more than 35% of them present only once. This receptor was identified in a human donor with low-grade glioma or glioblastoma, undergoing nonglioma brain surgery, or in good health (not recorded which). This chain uses TRBV10-3 with TRBJ1-1; the D is unclear. Sequencing was carried out using glioma tissue, nonneoplastic brain tissue, or PBMCs (not recorded which). CDR3: CAIKDLSNTEAFF. DNA of the CDR3: TGTGCCATCAAGGACCTGAGTAACACTGAAGCTTTCTTT.